This TCR beta chain was obtained from a study of lymphopenia after photon versus proton radiotherapy. V lost 0 bases, J lost 11 bases, and 10 bases lay in between. From germline, CDR1 is WNHNN and CDR2 SYGVQD (reference sequence). This CDR3 is 12 amino acids long. Measured with immunoSEQ multiplex PCR; TCRdb has only the in-frame clones, and not every one. The sample carries approximately 58,000 clones, around 80% recorded once. This sequence joins TRBV10-1 and TRBJ1-1; no clear D. The sample here was peripheral blood, taken from a patient treated with photon-based radiotherapy. The receptor was isolated from a man in his fifties with gastric cancer. The CDR3 protein is CASSESTRRAFF. The CDR3, as DNA: TGCGCCAGCAGTGAGTCGACCAGAAGGGCTTTCTTT.